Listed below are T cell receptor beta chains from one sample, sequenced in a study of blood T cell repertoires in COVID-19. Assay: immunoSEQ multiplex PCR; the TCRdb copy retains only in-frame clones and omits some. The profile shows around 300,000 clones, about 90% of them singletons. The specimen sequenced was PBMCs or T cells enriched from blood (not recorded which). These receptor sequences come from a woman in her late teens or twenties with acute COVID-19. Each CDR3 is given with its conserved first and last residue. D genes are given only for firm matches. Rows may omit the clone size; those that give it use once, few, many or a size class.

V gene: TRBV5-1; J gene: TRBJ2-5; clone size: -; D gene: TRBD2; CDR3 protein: CASSLGGRLAVKETQYF; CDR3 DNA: TGCGCCAGCAGCTTGGGAGGGAGACTAGCGGTAAAAGAGACCCAGTACTTC
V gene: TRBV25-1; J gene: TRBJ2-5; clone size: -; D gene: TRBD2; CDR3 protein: CASSESPGLAGETQYF; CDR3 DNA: TGTGCCAGCAGTGAATCCCCAGGGCTAGCGGGAGAGACCCAGTACTTC
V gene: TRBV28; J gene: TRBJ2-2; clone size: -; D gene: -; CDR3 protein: CASSTWSRELTGELFF; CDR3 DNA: TGTGCCAGCAGCACGTGGTCGCGTGAACTCACCGGGGAGCTGTTTTTT
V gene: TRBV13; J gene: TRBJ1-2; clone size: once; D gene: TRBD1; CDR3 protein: CASSLKQGIYYGYTF; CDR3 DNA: TGTGCCAGCAGCTTAAAACAGGGGATCTACTATGGCTACACCTTC
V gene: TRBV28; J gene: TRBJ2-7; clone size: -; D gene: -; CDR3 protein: CASSLRGSINYEQYF; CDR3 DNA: TGTGCCAGCAGTTTAAGGGGGTCGATAAACTACGAGCAGTACTTC
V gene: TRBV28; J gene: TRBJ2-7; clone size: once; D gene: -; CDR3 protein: CASSLTGLNEQYF; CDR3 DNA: TGTGCCAGCAGTTTAACAGGGTTGAACGAGCAGTACTTC
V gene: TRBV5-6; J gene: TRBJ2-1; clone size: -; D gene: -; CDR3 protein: CASSYRAPGVGNEQFF; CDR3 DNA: TGTGCCAGCAGCTACAGGGCTCCCGGAGTCGGCAATGAGCAGTTCTTC
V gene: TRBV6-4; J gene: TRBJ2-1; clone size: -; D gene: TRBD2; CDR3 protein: CASSDQRGDEQFF; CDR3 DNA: TGTGCCAGCAGTGACCAGCGGGGCGATGAGCAGTTCTTC
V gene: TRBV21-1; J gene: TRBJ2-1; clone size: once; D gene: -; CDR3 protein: CASSKKVGVYNEQFF; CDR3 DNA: TGTGCCAGCAGCAAAAAGGTGGGAGTGTACAATGAGCAGTTCTTC
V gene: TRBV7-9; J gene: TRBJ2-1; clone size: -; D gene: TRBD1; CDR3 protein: CATHRDRGVIYEQFF; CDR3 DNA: TGTGCCACCCACAGGGACAGGGGAGTAATTTATGAGCAGTTCTTC
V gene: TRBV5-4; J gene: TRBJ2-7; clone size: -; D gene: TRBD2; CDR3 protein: CANPQREESYEQYF; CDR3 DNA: TGTGCCAATCCCCAGCGGGAGGAATCCTACGAGCAGTACTTC
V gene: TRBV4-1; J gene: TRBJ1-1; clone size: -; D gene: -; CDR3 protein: CASSQGTDLNTEAFF; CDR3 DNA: TGCGCCAGCAGCCAAGGGACAGATCTGAACACTGAAGCTTTCTTT
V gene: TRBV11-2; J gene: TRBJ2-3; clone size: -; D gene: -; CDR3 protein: CASSLEVRFRTDTQYF; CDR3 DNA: TGTGCCAGCAGCTTAGAAGTCCGGTTTCGCACAGATACGCAGTATTTT
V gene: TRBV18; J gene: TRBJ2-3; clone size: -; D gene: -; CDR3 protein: CASSRWEARRTDTQYF; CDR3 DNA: TGTGCCAGCTCACGCTGGGAGGCACGGCGCACAGATACGCAGTATTTT
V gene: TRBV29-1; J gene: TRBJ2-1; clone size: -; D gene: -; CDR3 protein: CSVERVPNEQFF; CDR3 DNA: TGCAGCGTTGAACGGGTCCCGAATGAGCAGTTCTTC
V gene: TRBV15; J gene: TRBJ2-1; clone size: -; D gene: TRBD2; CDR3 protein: CATSRGLAGVREQFF; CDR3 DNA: TGTGCCACCAGCAGGGGACTAGCGGGAGTCCGGGAGCAGTTCTTC
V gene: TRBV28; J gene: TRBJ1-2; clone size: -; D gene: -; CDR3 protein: CASSQTAILFGYTF; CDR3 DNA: TGTGCCAGCAGCCAGACAGCTATCCTCTTTGGCTACACCTTC
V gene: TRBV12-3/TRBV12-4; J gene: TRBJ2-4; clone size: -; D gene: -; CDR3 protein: CASSRGTPNIQYF; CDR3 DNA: TGTGCCAGCAGCAGGGGAACCCCTAACATTCAGTACTTC
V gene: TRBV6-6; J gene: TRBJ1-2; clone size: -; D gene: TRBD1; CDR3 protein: CASSYGNRGGGYTF; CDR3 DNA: TGTGCCAGCAGTTACGGAAACAGGGGCGGGGGCTACACCTTC
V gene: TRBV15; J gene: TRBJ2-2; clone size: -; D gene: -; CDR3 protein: CATSNQGLIQGPTGELFF; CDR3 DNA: TGTGCCACCAGCAATCAGGGGCTCATCCAGGGACCCACCGGGGAGCTGTTTTTT
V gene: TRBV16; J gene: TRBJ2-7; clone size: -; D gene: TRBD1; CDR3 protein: CASSPKGTAYEQYF; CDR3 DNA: TGTGCCAGCAGTCCAAAGGGGACAGCCTACGAGCAGTACTTC
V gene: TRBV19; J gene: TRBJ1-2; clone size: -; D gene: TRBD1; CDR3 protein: CASSGSTGVGNYGYTF; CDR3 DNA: TGTGCCAGTAGTGGATCGACAGGGGTAGGGAACTATGGCTACACCTTC
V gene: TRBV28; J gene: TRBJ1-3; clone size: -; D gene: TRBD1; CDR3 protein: CASRQGPRGNTIYF; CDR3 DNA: TGTGCCAGCAGACAGGGCCCCAGGGGGAACACCATATATTTT
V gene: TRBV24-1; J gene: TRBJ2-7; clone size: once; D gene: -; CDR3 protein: CATSVGGGGAHEQYF; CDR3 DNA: TGTGCCACCAGTGTGGGAGGGGGAGGGGCCCACGAGCAGTACTTC
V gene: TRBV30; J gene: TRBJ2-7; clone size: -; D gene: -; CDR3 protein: CAWSVHRVEQYF; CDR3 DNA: TGTGCCTGGAGTGTACATCGGGTCGAGCAGTACTTC
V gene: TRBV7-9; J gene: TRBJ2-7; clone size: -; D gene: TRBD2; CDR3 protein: CASSYRTSGRFSRPYEQYF; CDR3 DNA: TGTGCCAGCAGCTACCGGACTAGCGGGAGGTTTAGCCGGCCCTACGAGCAGTACTTC
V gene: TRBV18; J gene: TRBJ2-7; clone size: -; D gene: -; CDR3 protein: CASSPVSAQGYEQYF; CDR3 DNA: TGTGCCAGCTCACCAGTCTCCGCCCAGGGATACGAGCAGTACTTC
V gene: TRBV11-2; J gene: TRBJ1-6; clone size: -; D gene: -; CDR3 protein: CASSLTNSPLHF; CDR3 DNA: TGTGCCAGCAGCTTGACAAATTCACCCCTCCACTTT
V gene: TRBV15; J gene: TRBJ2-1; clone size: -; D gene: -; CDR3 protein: CATSRGTSYYNEQFF; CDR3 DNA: TGTGCCACCAGCAGAGGAACTAGCTACTACAATGAGCAGTTCTTC
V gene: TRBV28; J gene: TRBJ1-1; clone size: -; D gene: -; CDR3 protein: CASRSPQGHTEAFF; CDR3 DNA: TGTGCCAGCAGAAGTCCCCAGGGGCATACTGAAGCTTTCTTT
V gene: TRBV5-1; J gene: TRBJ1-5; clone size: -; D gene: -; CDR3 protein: CASSEGGYSNQPQHF; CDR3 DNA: TGCGCCAGCAGCGAGGGAGGGTATAGCAATCAGCCCCAGCATTTT
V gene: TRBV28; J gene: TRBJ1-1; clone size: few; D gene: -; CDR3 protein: CASSGGGINTEAFF; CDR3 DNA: TGTGCCAGCAGCGGTGGGGGGATTAACACTGAAGCTTTCTTT
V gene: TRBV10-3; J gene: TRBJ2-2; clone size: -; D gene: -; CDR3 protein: CAISGTVNTGELFF; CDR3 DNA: TGTGCCATCAGTGGGACAGTGAACACCGGGGAGCTGTTTTTT
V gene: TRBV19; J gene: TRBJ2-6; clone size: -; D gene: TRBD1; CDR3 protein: CASSIGTGSSGANVLTF; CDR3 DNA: TGTGCCAGTAGTATTGGGACAGGGTCCTCTGGGGCCAACGTCCTGACTTTC
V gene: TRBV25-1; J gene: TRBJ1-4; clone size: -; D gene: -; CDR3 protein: CASSEGTPNEKLFF; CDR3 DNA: TGTGCCAGCAGTGAGGGGACTCCTAATGAAAAACTGTTTTTT
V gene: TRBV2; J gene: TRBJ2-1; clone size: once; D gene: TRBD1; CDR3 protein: CASRRGQAAYNEQFF; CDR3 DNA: TGTGCCAGCAGGAGGGGGCAGGCAGCCTACAATGAGCAGTTCTTC
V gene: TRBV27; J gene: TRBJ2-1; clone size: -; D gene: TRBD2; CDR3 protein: CASSLRREGPYSEQFF; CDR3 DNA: TGTGCCAGCAGTTTAAGGCGGGAGGGCCCTTATTCTGAGCAGTTCTTC
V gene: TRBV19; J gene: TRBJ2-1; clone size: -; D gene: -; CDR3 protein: CASKTAYNEQFF; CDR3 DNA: TGTGCCAGTAAGACTGCCTACAATGAGCAGTTCTTC